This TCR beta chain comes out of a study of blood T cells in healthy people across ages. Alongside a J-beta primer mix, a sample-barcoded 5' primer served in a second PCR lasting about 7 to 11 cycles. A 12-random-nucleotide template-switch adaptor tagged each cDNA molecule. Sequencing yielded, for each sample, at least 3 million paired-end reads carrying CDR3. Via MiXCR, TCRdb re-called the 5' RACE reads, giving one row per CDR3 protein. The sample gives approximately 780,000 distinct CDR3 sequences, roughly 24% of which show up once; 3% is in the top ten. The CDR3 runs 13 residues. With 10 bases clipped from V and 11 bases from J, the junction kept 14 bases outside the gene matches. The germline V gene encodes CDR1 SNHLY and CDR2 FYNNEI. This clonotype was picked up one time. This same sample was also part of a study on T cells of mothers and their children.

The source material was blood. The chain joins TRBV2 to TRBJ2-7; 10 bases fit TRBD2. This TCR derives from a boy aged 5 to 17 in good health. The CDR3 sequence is CANSGGLASKEYF. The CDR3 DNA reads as TGTGCCAACTCGGGGGGACTAGCGTCGAAGGAGTACTTC.